These 29 T cell receptor beta chains were all obtained from the same sample, sequenced in a study of cytomegalovirus exposure and HLA in healthy donors. Some clones are missing from TCRdb's copy, which holds only in-frame ones; the method was immunoSEQ multiplex PCR. The table records under 200,000 clones, around nine tenths of them present only once. Sequenced: PBMCs. Every receptor here comes from a woman between 18 and 29 years old in good health and CMV-seronegative.

This clone was seen a few times. The chain is built from TRBV5-1 and TRBJ1-2, with TRBD1 identical over 8 bases. The V and J ends lost 5 bases and 3 bases, in that order; junction bases with no gene match: 9. The CDR3 has 15 amino acids. CDR1 and CDR2 (germline): SGHRS, YFSETQ. The CDR3 region is CASSPGQGGHYGYTF. Here the CDR3 DNA reads TGCGCCAGCAGTCCTGGACAGGGAGGACACTATGGCTACACCTTC. Supplemented by reference TRBV5-1 and TRBJ1-2, the full variable domain reads KAGVTQTPRYLIKTRGQQVTLSCSPISGHRSVSWYQQTPGQGLQFLFEYFSETQRNKGNFPGRFSGRQFSNSRSEMNVSTLELGDSALYLCASSPGQGGHYGYTFGSGTRLTVV.

The V gene is TRBV10-1, the J gene TRBJ2-7; D is uncertain. The ends were cut back, 2 bases at V and 1 base at J, with 9 bases in the middle. Germline V gene data show CDR1 as WNHNN and CDR2 as SYGVQD (reference sequence). The CDR3 has 14 amino acids. In DNA, the CDR3 is TGCGCCAGCAGTGAGGGCCCCGGGTCCTACGAGCAGTACTTC. Its translation is CASSEGPGSYEQYF.

The chain carries TRBV10-2 and TRBJ1-2; D gene unclear. V was pared by 4 bases and J by 4 bases, with 13 bases between. The CDR3 extends over 14 amino acids. Per the germline V gene, CDR1 is WSHSY and CDR2 is SAAADI. The CDR3 bases are TGCGCCAGCAGTGTTGACACAATCTCCTATGGCTACACCTTC. It translates to CASSVDTISYGYTF.

The J gene is TRBJ1-1, the V gene TRBV20-1; no reliable D call. CDR3 length equals 11 residues. The germline CDR1 and CDR2 sequences are DFQATT and SNEGSKA (reference sequence). V lost 3 bases to trimming and J lost 11 bases, with 13 bases between them. CDR3 nucleotides: TGCAGTGCTAGTGAGGGTCATGGGGCTTTCTTT. Residues: CSASEGHGAFF.

This rearrangement joins TRBV15 to TRBJ1-1; D is unresolved. V lost 5 bases and J 6 bases, leaving 7 bases between the germline ends. CDR1 and CDR2 (germline): LNHNV, YYDKDF (reference sequence). This CDR3 comprises 11 residues. The CDR3 region is CATSSRAEAFF. DNA of the CDR3: TGTGCCACCAGCTCCCGGGCTGAAGCTTTCTTT.

This clone has a single count. The DNA for the CDR3 is TGTGCCAGCAGTACGGGACAGTGGAGCTCCTACGAGCAGTACTTC. Residues: CASSTGQWSSYEQYF. The chain couples TRBV27 to TRBJ2-7, with 7 positions matching TRBD1. V lost 5 bases, J lost 0 bases, and 7 bases stayed unmatched. Germline V gene lookup returns CDR1 MNHEY and CDR2 SMNVEV (reference sequence). The CDR3 totals 15 residues.

This chain links TRBV6-5 with TRBJ1-1; 7 positions agree with TRBD1. V dropped 5 bases and J dropped 1; count of bases not matched to a gene: 4. Germline CDR1 reads MNHEY; CDR2 reads SVGAGI. There are 14 residues in the CDR3. Here the CDR3 DNA reads TGTGCCAGCAGTCTAAACAGGGGGAACACTGAAGCTTTCTTT. Amino acid sequence: CASSLNRGNTEAFF.

This clone appeared a few times. The chain uses TRBV10-3 and TRBJ1-2, with TRBD1 identical over 7 bases. The CDR3 is 15 amino acids. Germline V gives CDR1 ENHRY, CDR2 SYGVKD. Trimming at V came to 2 bases and at J to 0 bases, leaving 3 bases not matched to a gene. The CDR3 reads CAISEMTGTNYGYTF. CDR3 sequence (DNA): TGTGCCATCAGTGAGATGACAGGGACTAACTATGGCTACACCTTC.

The chain uses TRBV30 and TRBJ1-2, with 7 positions matching TRBD1. The J segment lost 5 bases and the V segment lost 5 bases, leaving 8 bases of the junction unmatched. This CDR3 spans 13 amino acids. Germline assignment: CDR1 GTSNPN and CDR2 SVGIG (reference sequence). CDR3 sequence (DNA): TGTGCCTGGTCCAGGGACAGACCATATGGCTACACCTTC. Translation gives CAWSRDRPYGYTF.

J is TRBJ2-1 and V is TRBV11-3, with TRBD1 as a possible D gene (6 bases). From germline, CDR1 is SGHNT and CDR2 YENEEA. The ends were cut back, 1 base at V and 8 bases at J, with 9 bases in the middle. The CDR3 extends over 13 amino acids. CDR3 protein: CASSLAGADEQFF. The CDR3 DNA reads as TGTGCCAGCAGCTTAGCAGGGGCCGATGAGCAGTTCTTC.

J is TRBJ1-2 and V is TRBV5-4; a weak D match, TRBD1 (6 bases). V lost 2 bases and J lost 2, with 10 bases in between. This CDR3 is 14 amino acids long. The germline CDR1 and CDR2 sequences are SGHNT and YYREEE (reference sequence). The CDR3 loop is CASSFQGSNYGYTF. CDR3 in DNA: TGTGCCAGCAGCTTTCAGGGGTCCAACTATGGCTACACCTTC. The variable domain in full, with the rest retrieved from reference TRBV5-4 and TRBJ1-2, is ETGVTQSPTHLIKTRGQQVTLRCSSQSGHNTVSWYQQALGQGPQFIFQYYREEENGRGNFPPRFSGLQFPNYSSELNVNALELDDSALYLCASSFQGSNYGYTFGSGTRLTVV.

This chain connects TRBV25-1 to TRBJ2-2; 8 nucleotides line up with TRBD2. J lost 3 bases, V lost 4 bases, and 4 bases had no gene match. The CDR3 spans 15 residues. CDR1 is MGHDK, CDR2 SYGVNS, per germline. The CDR3, as DNA: TGTGCCAGCAGTGGTCCGGGACTAGACACCGGGGAGCTGTTTTTT. Translating it yields CASSGPGLDTGELFF. The variable domain in full, with the rest retrieved from reference TRBV25-1 and TRBJ2-2, is EADIYQTPRYLVIGTGKKITLECSQTMGHDKMYWYQQDPGMELHLIHYSYGVNSTEKGDLSSESTVSRIRTEHFPLTLESARPSHTSQYLCASSGPGLDTGELFFGEGSRLTVL.

The rearrangement links TRBV7-6 to TRBJ2-1, with TRBD1 identical over 12 bases. J was trimmed by 12 bases and V by 5 bases; bases with no gene match: 20. CDR1 is SGHVS and CDR2 is FNYEAQ in the germline V gene. This CDR3 spans 18 amino acids. CDR3 protein: CASSLTKGGTGGELGQFF. The CDR3 bases are TGTGCCAGCAGCCTAACCAAGGGTGGGACAGGGGGCGAGTTAGGGCAGTTCTTC.

The V and J genes are TRBV19 and TRBJ1-1; D gene ambiguous. Germline CDR1 and CDR2: LNHDA and SQIVND (reference sequence). The CDR3 consists of 13 residues. Trimming took off 6 bases at V and 1 base at J, with 9 bases between the two ends. For the CDR3, the DNA is TGTGCCAGTAGACTGCTTGGGAACACTGAAGCTTTCTTT. Protein: CASRLLGNTEAFF.

V is TRBV2 and J is TRBJ2-7; TRBD1 might be the D (6 bases). Looked up from germline, CDR1 is SNHLY and CDR2 is FYNNEI. Trimming removed 10 bases from V and 6 bases from J, with 19 bases in between. CDR3 length: 13 amino acids. The DNA of the CDR3 is TGTGCCACTACAGGGAAAAAGCTGGGCGAGCAGTACTTC. Translation: CATTGKKLGEQYF.

The rearrangement joins TRBV25-1 to TRBJ2-7; D is possibly TRBD2 (6 bases). Germline CDR1 and CDR2: MGHDK and SYGVNS. With 3 bases removed from V and 5 bases from J, the gap between germline ends came to 14 bases. The CDR3 is made up of 14 amino acids. CDR3 nucleotides: TGTGCCAGCAGTGAGATGAGGGAGGTGAACGAGCAGTACTTC. The encoded protein is CASSEMREVNEQYF.

V gene TRBV5-3 combines with J gene TRBJ2-7; 7 nucleotides align to TRBD2. TRBV5-3 is flagged as an ORF with uncertain function. The ends lost 4 bases at V and 6 bases at J; junction bases unmatched: 10. The CDR3 loop spans 14 amino acids. DNA of the CDR3: TGTGCCAGAAGCCTCTTGGGGGGAGGGCGCGAGCAGTACTTC. It specifies CARSLLGGGREQYF.

This clone appeared once. V usage is TRBV30 and J usage is TRBJ2-7, with D maybe TRBD1 (5 bases). This CDR3 is 13 amino acids long. Germline loops: CDR1 GTSNPN, CDR2 SVGIG (reference sequence). The V end lost 1 base, the J end lost 6 bases, and 13 bases lay between the germline ends. The CDR3 loop reads CAWSASFTGEQYF. CDR3 nucleotides: TGTGCCTGGAGTGCTTCCTTTACAGGCGAGCAGTACTTC.

This clone was counted a few times. The rearrangement joins TRBV6-5 to TRBJ2-3, with D hard to call. Trimming removed 2 bases from V and 1 base from J, with 10 bases in between. Germline CDR1 MNHEY, CDR2 SVGAGI. CDR3 length equals 15 residues. CDR3: CASSYNSAGTDTQYF. The CDR3 bases are TGTGCCAGCAGTTACAACTCTGCCGGCACAGATACGCAGTATTTT.

This chain joins TRBV29-1 and TRBJ1-5; 9 bases are shared with TRBD1. Per the germline V gene, CDR1 is SQVTM and CDR2 is ANQGSEA. The CDR3 is 13 amino acids. V was clipped by 4 bases and J by 7 bases; unmatched bases: 5. CDR3 nucleotide sequence: TGCAGCGTTGGGACAGGGGTAGGACAGCCCCAGCATTTT. It is translated as CSVGTGVGQPQHF.

The CDR3 nucleotides read TGTGCCAGCAGCTTAGAGTTAGGACAGGGTAAGCCCTACGAGCAGTACTTC. Amino acid sequence: CASSLELGQGKPYEQYF. This sequence joins TRBV7-9 and TRBJ2-7, with 8 bases identical to TRBD1. The CDR3 has 17 amino acids. Germline values: CDR1 SEHNR, CDR2 FQNEAQ (reference sequence). The V and J ends lost 1 base and 2 bases, in that order; junction bases with no gene match: 10.

This chain connects TRBV5-4 to TRBJ2-1; 10 positions agree with TRBD1. The CDR3 has 15 residues. V was clipped by 0 bases and J by 7 bases; unmatched bases: 4. Germline V gene data show CDR1 as SGHNT and CDR2 as YYREEE (reference sequence). The CDR3 protein is CASSLAGTGVNEQFF. DNA for the CDR3: TGTGCCAGCAGCTTGGCCGGGACAGGGGTTAATGAGCAGTTCTTC.

J is TRBJ2-7 and V is TRBV11-2; 8 nucleotides match TRBD2. This CDR3 is built from 15 residues. Trimming removed 2 bases from V and 3 bases from J; junction bases left unmatched: 6. The germline CDR1 and CDR2 sequences are SGHAT and FQNNGV. CDR3 sequence: CASSLTSGRIYEQYF. For the CDR3, the DNA is TGTGCCAGCAGCTTAACTAGCGGACGAATCTACGAGCAGTACTTC. Full variable domain (missing parts from reference TRBV11-2 and TRBJ2-7): EAGVAQSPRYKIIEKRQSVAFWCNPISGHATLYWYQQILGQGPKLLIQFQNNGVVDDSQLPKDRFSAERLKGVDSTLKIQPAKLEDSAVYLCASSLTSGRIYEQYFGPGTRLTVT.

The chain links TRBV18 to TRBJ2-5; a possible D gene is TRBD1 (5 bases). Trimming left V 4 bases short and J 4 bases short, with 10 bases between. The CDR3 runs to 13 residues. Germline V CDR1 and CDR2: KGHSH, LQKENI. The CDR3 DNA sequence: TGTGCCAGCTCACAGGGGATTGGAGAGACCCAGTACTTC. Translated, it gives CASSQGIGETQYF.

This chain joins TRBV29-1 and TRBJ2-3; TRBD2 matches at 9 bases. Germline CDR1 is SQVTM and CDR2 is ANQGSEA. Trimming cost V 7 bases and J 4 bases; bases outside gene matches: 9. This CDR3 has 14 residues. CDR3 in DNA: TGCAGCGCCTGGGGAGCGGGGGGCGCAGATACGCAGTATTTT. This encodes CSAWGAGGADTQYF.

V is TRBV5-6 and J is TRBJ1-1; 7 bases align to TRBD1. J was trimmed by 4 bases and V by 6 bases; bases with no gene match: 6. The CDR3 spans 13 residues. Germline values: CDR1 SGHDT, CDR2 YYEEEE. CDR3 nucleotides: TGTGCCAGCAAAGTCCAGGGGGGCACTGAAGCTTTCTTT. As protein: CASKVQGGTEAFF.

This rearrangement joins TRBV19 to TRBJ1-1, with D possibly TRBD1 on 6 matching bases. CDR3 length: 14 residues. Germline CDR1 and CDR2: LNHDA and SQIVND (reference sequence). The V end was cut by 5 bases, the J end by 2 bases, with 12 bases between. This CDR3 is CASSFDRLNTEAFF. The CDR3 DNA follows: TGTGCCAGTAGTTTCGACAGGCTAAACACTGAAGCTTTCTTT.

CDR3 coding DNA: TGTGCCAGCAGTTACTCTCTGGGAGGAACTGAAGCTTTCTTT. Amino acids: CASSYSLGGTEAFF. This rearrangement joins TRBV6-6 to TRBJ1-1; D call uncertain. This CDR3 comprises 14 residues. V lost 0 bases and J 5 bases, leaving 10 bases between the germline ends. Germline CDR1 MNHNY, CDR2 SVGAGI (reference sequence).

The rearrangement uses TRBV29-1 and TRBJ2-1; D may be TRBD1 (6 bases). Germline-derived CDR1 and CDR2 are SQVTM and ANQGSEA. The CDR3 is 13 amino acids. Trimming cost V 6 bases and J 9 bases, with 18 bases left between them. In nucleotides, the CDR3 is TGCAGCGTGGATCGTTCAGGGGCAGGTGAGCAGTTCTTC. The encoded protein is CSVDRSGAGEQFF.